The 14 T cell receptor beta chains below all came from one sample that was sequenced in a study of cytomegalovirus exposure and HLA in healthy donors. PCR amplification relied on 60 Vbeta primers (plus 13 Jbeta primers). Using immunoSEQ multiplex PCR, the repertoire was profiled, and TCRdb retains in-frame clones only, with some absent. This sample carries about 250,000 clones, around nine tenths of them seen once, and the ten largest clones take 1.7%. The sequenced material came from PBMCs. The receptors shown here come from a girl between 2 and 10 years old in good health and CMV-seronegative.

The J gene is TRBJ2-3, the V gene TRBV19, with TRBD2 matching over 10 bases. Trimming took 5 bases from V and 2 from J; bases not matched to a gene: 4. The CDR3 runs to 15 residues. Germline assignment: CDR1 LNHDA and CDR2 SQIVND (reference sequence). CDR3 DNA sequence: TGTGCCAGTAGTTGGGGGACTAGCGACACAGATACGCAGTATTTT. Amino acid sequence: CASSWGTSDTDTQYF.

There are a few counts of this clone. The chain has TRBV2 and TRBJ1-4; 12 bases are shared with TRBD1. This CDR3 is 20 amino acids long. After removal of 3 bases from V and 6 bases from J, the junction contained 17 bases not matched to a gene. CDR1 is SNHLY and CDR2 is FYNNEI in the germline V gene. CDR3 loop: CASSDSPPGTGGKEDEKLFF. The CDR3 DNA reads as TGTGCCAGCAGTGATAGCCCTCCCGGGACAGGGGGCAAGGAGGATGAAAAACTGTTTTTT. Supplemented by reference TRBV2 and TRBJ1-4, the full variable domain reads EPEVTQTPSHQVTQMGQEVILRCVPISNHLYFYWYRQILGQKVEFLVSFYNNEISEKSEIFDDQFSVERPDGSNFTLKIRSTKLEDSAMYFCASSDSPPGTGGKEDEKLFFGSGTQLSVL.

This chain joins TRBV10-3 and TRBJ2-2, with TRBD1 matching over 10 bases. J was trimmed by 5 bases and V by 6 bases; bases with no gene match: 6. Germline assignment: CDR1 ENHRY and CDR2 SYGVKD. The CDR3 sequence is 15 residues long. The CDR3 is CAIRGQGGVTGELFF. In DNA form, the CDR3 reads TGTGCCATCAGAGGACAGGGGGGGGTAACCGGGGAGCTGTTTTTT.

The J gene is TRBJ2-3, the V gene TRBV7-2; D remains ambiguous. Trimming shortened V by 3 bases and J by 3 bases, and 10 bases separated the two germline ends. In germline, CDR1 is SGHTA, CDR2 FQGNSA. The CDR3 is 14 amino acids. DNA for the CDR3: TGTGCCAGCAGCTTCCCCCGAGGTACAGATACGCAGTATTTT. Its protein is CASSFPRGTDTQYF.

The chain recombines TRBV10-3 with TRBJ1-1; D possibly corresponds to TRBD1 (6 bases). CDR3 length equals 11 residues. The V end was cut by 7 bases, the J end by 3 bases, with 6 bases between. CDR1 ENHRY and CDR2 SYGVKD come from the germline V gene. CDR3 loop: CAIKGDTEAFF. The CDR3 nucleotides read TGTGCCATCAAGGGGGACACTGAAGCTTTCTTT.

The chain has TRBV2 and TRBJ1-5, with 8 positions matching TRBD1. J lost 0 bases, V lost 6 bases, and 16 bases had no gene match. The CDR3 sequence is 19 residues long. Looked up from germline, CDR1 is SNHLY and CDR2 is FYNNEI. The CDR3 sequence is CASSEEAGGPRYSNQPQHF. The CDR3 DNA sequence: TGTGCCAGCAGCGAGGAGGCAGGGGGCCCACGTTATAGCAATCAGCCCCAGCATTTT.

The CDR3 bases are TGTGCCACAACCGGGACAGGGATTGGAGGCTACACCTTC. Translated, it gives CATTGTGIGGYTF. This rearrangement joins TRBV2 to TRBJ1-2; 9 bases are a match to TRBD1. The length of the CDR3 is 13 residues. J was trimmed by 8 bases and V by 10 bases; bases with no gene match: 11. Looked up from germline, CDR1 is SNHLY and CDR2 is FYNNEI.

The rearrangement joins TRBV28 to TRBJ1-1; D may be TRBD1 (5 bases). CDR1 and CDR2 (germline): MDHEN, SYDVKM. The CDR3 length is 13 residues. Between the trimmed V and J ends, which lost 6 bases and 8 bases, there was a span of 16 bases. The DNA of the CDR3 is TGTGCCAGCAGCCTTGGGCAGGGCGGAGAAGCTTTCTTT. Amino acids: CASSLGQGGEAFF. The full variable domain, its missing parts supplied by reference TRBV28 and TRBJ1-1, is DVKVTQSSRYLVKRTGEKVFLECVQDMDHENMFWYRQDPGLGLRLIYFSYDVKMKEKGDIPEGYSVSREKKERFSLILESASTNQTSMYLCASSLGQGGEAFFGQGTRLTVV.

This chain uses TRBV6-5 with TRBJ2-7; D may be TRBD2 (5 bases). Trimming pared 10 bases from V and 4 bases from J, leaving 17 bases between. The CDR3 sequence is 13 residues long. The germline V gene encodes CDR1 MNHEY and CDR2 SVGAGI. The CDR3 nucleotides read TGTGCCACCAAAGGGAGACACCGTTACGAGCAGTACTTC. It codes for CATKGRHRYEQYF.

J is TRBJ2-2 and V is TRBV5-6; no clear D. Germline CDR1 reads SGHDT; CDR2 reads YYEEEE. Trimming pared 0 bases from V and 7 bases from J, leaving 7 bases between. The length of the CDR3 is 13 residues. CDR3 sequence reads: CASSLGSSGELFF. The CDR3 region has the DNA TGTGCCAGCAGCTTGGGGTCTAGCGGGGAGCTGTTTTTT. The variable domain in full, completed from reference TRBV5-6 and TRBJ2-2, reads DAGVTQSPTHLIKTRGQQVTLRCSPKSGHDTVSWYQQALGQGPQFIFQYYEEEERQRGNFPDRFSGHQFPNYSSELNVNALLLGDSALYLCASSLGSSGELFFGEGSRLTVL.

This chain connects TRBV5-6 to TRBJ1-2, with 7 bases identical to TRBD1. Germline CDR1 is SGHDT and CDR2 is YYEEEE. This CDR3 is 15 amino acids long. The V and J ends lost 2 bases and 3 bases, in that order; junction bases with no gene match: 7. The CDR3, as DNA: TGTGCCAGCAGCTTAGTAAGGGGGCCTCACTATGGCTACACCTTC. Its protein is CASSLVRGPHYGYTF.

The V gene is TRBV28, the J gene TRBJ2-1; 12 bases are shared with TRBD2. The V gene's germline CDR1 is MDHEN and CDR2 SYDVKM. There are 17 residues in the CDR3. With V trimmed by 8 bases and J by 7 bases, 15 bases remained unmatched. CDR3 sequence reads: CASGPDRLAGDGNEQFF. The CDR3 bases are TGTGCCAGCGGGCCCGACAGACTAGCGGGGGACGGAAATGAGCAGTTCTTC.

This clone was recorded only once. This rearrangement joins TRBV6-5 to TRBJ1-1; no clear D. V lost 2 bases to trimming and J lost 2 bases, with 15 bases between them. From germline, CDR1 is MNHEY and CDR2 SVGAGI. There are 16 residues in the CDR3. CDR3 residues: CASSYSSSQYNTEAFF. The CDR3 nucleotides read TGTGCCAGCAGTTACAGTTCCTCACAGTACAACACTGAAGCTTTCTTT.

The chain is built from TRBV6-1 and TRBJ2-5; perhaps TRBD1 as D (6 bases). The CDR3 totals 12 residues. The V end lost 8 bases, the J end lost 5 bases, and 12 bases lay between the germline ends. Germline V gene data show CDR1 as MNHNS and CDR2 as SASEGT. The CDR3 coding sequence is TGTGCCAGCTTGAGGGGGAAGGAGACCCAGTACTTC. Protein sequence: CASLRGKETQYF.